Shown below are 30 T cell receptor beta chains from a single sample sequenced in a study of PD-L1 blockade in urothelial cancer. Here immunoSEQ multiplex PCR was the method, and the copy in TCRdb shows in-frame clones only, minus some. The sample shows 65,000 to 80,000 clones, around four fifths of them seen only once. The source material was PBMCs, sampled around atezolizumab (anti-PD-L1) treatment. The receptors shown here come from a man between 65 and 85 years old with urothelial cancer.

The V gene is TRBV11-2, the J gene TRBJ2-1; 14 nucleotides match TRBD2. This CDR3 has 17 residues. V gave up 5 bases and J gave up 5 bases; unmatched junction bases: 8. CDR1 and CDR2 (germline): SGHAT, FQNNGV. The CDR3: CASSPRLAGGPDNEQFF. The CDR3 bases are TGTGCCAGCAGCCCGCGACTAGCGGGAGGGCCGGACAATGAGCAGTTCTTC.

The rearrangement uses TRBV5-1 and TRBJ2-7, with 9 nucleotides matching TRBD2. The CDR3 covers 15 residues. With V trimmed by 0 bases and J by 4 bases, 5 bases remained unmatched. Per germline, CDR1 SGHRS and CDR2 YFSETQ. CDR3 nucleotide sequence: TGCGCCAGCAGCTTGGGTGCGGGAGGGCCGTACGAGCAGTACTTC. Protein sequence: CASSLGAGGPYEQYF.

The chain links TRBV7-2 to TRBJ1-1; TRBD1 matches at 10 bases. The J segment lost 3 bases and the V segment lost 6 bases, leaving 4 bases of the junction unmatched. The CDR3 is made up of 14 amino acids. CDR1 SGHTA and CDR2 FQGNSA come from the germline V gene. The CDR3: CASSSGTGDTEAFF. CDR3 sequence (DNA): TGTGCCAGCAGTTCCGGGACAGGGGACACTGAAGCTTTCTTT. Together with reference TRBV7-2 and TRBJ1-1, the CDR3 gives the full variable domain: GAGVSQSPSNKVTEKGKDVELRCDPISGHTALYWYRQSLGQGLEFLIYFQGNSAPDKSGLPSDRFSAERTGGSVSTLTIQRTQQEDSAVYLCASSSGTGDTEAFFGQGTRLTVV.

CDR3 DNA sequence: TGTGCCAGCAGTGAAGTAGGAGGGGCGGATGGCTACACCTTC. This translates into CASSEVGGADGYTF. This chain connects TRBV6-4 to TRBJ1-2; a possible D gene is TRBD1 (5 bases). The CDR3 is made up of 14 amino acids. The germline V gene encodes CDR1 MRHNA and CDR2 SNTAGT. V dropped 3 bases and J dropped 6 bases, with 14 bases sitting between them.

This chain links TRBV5-1 with TRBJ1-1; D perhaps matches TRBD1 (6 bases). CDR1 is SGHRS, CDR2 YFSETQ, per germline. V lost 7 bases and J 3 bases, leaving 16 bases between the germline ends. The CDR3 is made up of 14 amino acids. Written as DNA, the CDR3 is TGCGCCAGCGCCCTAGGAGAGGGGGACACTGAAGCTTTCTTT. Translation: CASALGEGDTEAFF.

The chain links TRBV11-2 to TRBJ1-2; D is ambiguous. The CDR3 is made up of 11 amino acids. Per the germline V gene, CDR1 is SGHAT and CDR2 is FQNNGV. The V and J ends lost 4 bases and 4 bases respectively, with 4 bases between them. The CDR3 coding sequence is TGTGCCAGCAGCTCAGGCTATGGCTACACCTTC. Encoded protein: CASSSGYGYTF.

The CDR3 coding sequence is TGCGCCAGCAGCTTCTCTGGACAGGGGGTAGGTGAGCAGTACTTC. Encoded protein: CASSFSGQGVGEQYF. The chain uses TRBV5-1 and TRBJ2-7; 10 nucleotides align to TRBD1. Germline V lookup: CDR1 SGHRS, CDR2 YFSETQ. V lost 2 bases, J lost 7 bases, and 9 bases stayed unmatched. This CDR3 has 15 residues.

This clone was picked up a small number of times. The chain has TRBV28 and TRBJ1-2; TRBD1 is a possible D gene (6 bases). CDR1 and CDR2 (germline): MDHEN, SYDVKM. This CDR3 spans 12 amino acids. V dropped 5 bases and J dropped 8 bases, with 12 bases sitting between them. The CDR3 reads CASSLIRGGYTF. The DNA for the CDR3 is TGTGCCAGCAGTCTCATCAGGGGAGGCTACACCTTC.

Only a few counts were recorded for this clone. This chain connects TRBV6-1 to TRBJ2-2, with TRBD2 matching over 14 bases. Trimming removed 4 bases from V and 2 bases from J; junction bases left unmatched: 6. The CDR3 loop spans 18 amino acids. Germline values: CDR1 MNHNS, CDR2 SASEGT. In nucleotides, the CDR3 is TGTGCCAGCAGTGCCCTGGGACTAGCGGGAGCAAACACCGGGGAGCTGTTTTTT. Its translation is CASSALGLAGANTGELFF.

The genes are TRBV2 and TRBJ1-6; TRBD1 matches 7 bases. Losses at the gene ends were 2 bases for V and 8 bases for J; bases not matched to a gene: 6. Germline V CDR1 and CDR2: SNHLY, FYNNEI. The CDR3 consists of 15 residues. The DNA for the CDR3 is TGTGCCAGCAGTGAATTGACAGGGCGGGATTCACCCCTCCACTTT. Translated: CASSELTGRDSPLHF.

The chain links TRBV28 to TRBJ1-5; D not resolved. The V gene's germline CDR1 is MDHEN and CDR2 SYDVKM. The CDR3 is 15 amino acids. V was pared by 3 bases and J by 9 bases, with 18 bases between. CDR3 amino acids: CASSFEATGKGPQHF. The CDR3 bases are TGTGCCAGCAGTTTCGAGGCGACGGGAAAAGGGCCCCAGCATTTT.

V usage is TRBV27 and J usage is TRBJ1-2; tentative D call: TRBD1 (6 bases). From germline, CDR1 is MNHEY and CDR2 SMNVEV (reference sequence). This CDR3 region has 13 residues. V was cut by 4 bases and J by 5 bases, with 11 bases left in between. The CDR3 sequence: CASSSLQGYGYTF. Written as DNA, the CDR3 is TGTGCCAGCAGTTCCTTACAGGGTTATGGCTACACCTTC.

This chain uses TRBV27 with TRBJ2-4; 7 bases agree with TRBD2. Per germline, CDR1 MNHEY and CDR2 SMNVEV (reference sequence). The length of the CDR3 is 17 residues. V lost 5 bases and J lost 0; bases outside the gene matches: 10. DNA for the CDR3: TGTGCCAGCAGTCTACCTAGCGGACGACTAGCCAAAAACATTCAGTACTTC. This gives the protein CASSLPSGRLAKNIQYF.

The V gene is TRBV25-1, the J gene TRBJ2-1, with 9 positions matching TRBD2. CDR1 is MGHDK and CDR2 is SYGVNS in the germline V gene. The trim removed 4 bases at V and 6 bases at J, leaving 4 bases unmatched. This CDR3 is built from 14 residues. In DNA, the CDR3 is TGTGCCAGCAGTGGCGGGAGGGCCTCCAATGAGCAGTTCTTC. Translated: CASSGGRASNEQFF.

V is TRBV27 and J is TRBJ2-5; 7 nucleotides match TRBD1. The CDR3 contains 15 residues. After removal of 5 bases from V and 5 bases from J, the junction contained 11 bases not matched to a gene. Germline CDR1 MNHEY, CDR2 SMNVEV (reference sequence). The CDR3 here is CASSPRQGWGETQYF. In DNA form, the CDR3 reads TGTGCCAGCAGTCCTCGACAGGGTTGGGGCGAGACCCAGTACTTC.

The chain carries TRBV6-5 and TRBJ2-5, with TRBD1 identical over 7 bases. Germline trimming cut 5 bases from V and 3 bases from J; bases unmatched to any gene: 6. This CDR3 spans 14 amino acids. The V gene's germline CDR1 is MNHEY and CDR2 SVGAGI. CDR3 in amino acids: CASSTRDSKETQYF. Here the CDR3 DNA reads TGTGCCAGCAGTACCAGGGACAGCAAAGAGACCCAGTACTTC.

Here the CDR3 reads CANPRTGRVAGELFF. For the CDR3, the DNA is TGTGCCAACCCAAGGACAGGGAGGGTTGCCGGGGAGCTGTTTTTT. The chain links TRBV28 to TRBJ2-2, with TRBD1 as a possible D gene (8 bases). CDR1 and CDR2 (germline): MDHEN, SYDVKM. CDR3 length equals 15 residues. Trimming removed 10 bases at V and 6 bases at J, with 21 bases between.

The chain has TRBV11-1 and TRBJ2-1, with D perhaps matching TRBD1 (6 bases). Trimming took 2 bases from V and 10 from J, leaving 18 bases between them. The CDR3 consists of 15 residues. From germline, CDR1 is SGHAT and CDR2 FQDESV (reference sequence). The CDR3 bases are TGTGCCAGCAGCTTAAAGGGGGTCCAGGGGTGGGAGCAGTTCTTC. This gives the protein CASSLKGVQGWEQFF.

The chain uses TRBV10-3 and TRBJ1-2, with TRBD1 identical over 9 bases. The V segment lost 5 bases and the J segment 4 bases; nucleotides outside the gene matches: 2. This CDR3 spans 13 amino acids. Germline V CDR1 and CDR2: ENHRY, SYGVKD. The CDR3 coding sequence is TGTGCCATCAGTCCGACAGGGGGCTATGGCTACACCTTC. Translation: CAISPTGGYGYTF.

The chain employs TRBV5-4 and TRBJ1-2; no clear D gene. The CDR3 loop spans 13 amino acids. The germline CDR1 and CDR2 sequences are SGHNT and YYREEE (reference sequence). V lost 4 bases, J lost 4 bases, and 11 bases lay in between. This chain's CDR3 is CASSLERVYGYTF. The CDR3 DNA reads TGTGCCAGCAGCCTAGAGAGAGTCTATGGCTACACCTTC.

V is TRBV27 and J is TRBJ2-7; tentative D call: TRBD2 (6 bases). Germline V gene lookup returns CDR1 MNHEY and CDR2 SMNVEV (reference sequence). The CDR3 loop spans 14 amino acids. V was cut by 3 bases and J by 5 bases, with 14 bases left in between. The CDR3 here is CASSFGGSFDEQYF. CDR3 DNA: TGTGCCAGCAGTTTTGGAGGGAGTTTCGACGAGCAGTACTTC.

The V and J genes are TRBV5-1 and TRBJ2-5; TRBD1 aligns across 11 bases. CDR1 and CDR2 from the germline V gene are SGHRS and YFSETQ. The CDR3 length is 14 residues. J lost 4 bases, V lost 4 bases, and 3 bases had no gene match. In DNA form, the CDR3 reads TGCGCCAGCAGCCCCGGGACAGGGGGAGAGACCCAGTACTTC. Encoded protein: CASSPGTGGETQYF.

The chain recombines TRBV12-5 with TRBJ2-1, with no clear D. V lost 4 bases to trimming and J lost 0 bases, with 7 bases between them. Per germline, CDR1 LGHNT and CDR2 FRNRAP. The CDR3 has 14 amino acids. CDR3 amino acids: CASGSLVSYNEQFF. The CDR3 DNA follows: TGTGCTAGTGGTTCCCTAGTCTCCTACAATGAGCAGTTCTTC.

This rearrangement joins TRBV19 to TRBJ2-1; D is uncertain. Germline CDR1 reads LNHDA; CDR2 reads SQIVND (reference sequence). Trimming took off 4 bases at V and 7 bases at J, with 17 bases between the two ends. This CDR3 contains 15 residues. The CDR3 bases are TGTGCCAGTAGTACCCTATCCTCACCGCCAAATGAGCAGTTCTTC. Its protein is CASSTLSSPPNEQFF.

The rearrangement joins TRBV7-6 to TRBJ1-5, with D unclear. CDR1 and CDR2 (germline): SGHVS, FNYEAQ. V lost 1 base and J 6 bases, leaving 13 bases between the germline ends. There are 15 residues in the CDR3. CDR3 protein: CASSLGVPPGQPQHF. Here the CDR3 DNA reads TGTGCCAGCAGCTTAGGGGTACCCCCAGGTCAGCCCCAGCATTTT.

J is TRBJ1-5 and V is TRBV28, with TRBD1 identical over 8 bases. V trimming: 5 bases; J trimming: 6 bases; junction bases outside the gene matches: 9. The germline V gene encodes CDR1 MDHEN and CDR2 SYDVKM. The CDR3 loop spans 15 amino acids. The CDR3: CASSDRTGTFQPQHF. The CDR3 bases are TGTGCCAGCAGTGACCGGACAGGGACTTTTCAGCCCCAGCATTTT.

On this clone: This CDR3 is also generated by other DNA sequences in the sample. This sequence joins TRBV29-1 and TRBJ2-5; D possibly corresponds to TRBD2 (7 bases). Deletions cut 4 bases from V and 5 bases from J, with 17 bases between. The length of the CDR3 is 14 residues. Germline CDR1 and CDR2: SQVTM and ANQGSEA. In nucleotides, the CDR3 is TGCAGCGTTGTGGCGGGAGACAGGTGGGAGACCCAGTACTTC. Translation gives CSVVAGDRWETQYF.

The gene calls are TRBV6-1 and TRBJ2-7, with D possibly matching TRBD1 (5 bases). The germline gives CDR1 MNHNS, CDR2 SASEGT. V was pared by 1 base and J by 3 bases, with 10 bases between. CDR3 length: 14 amino acids. The CDR3 spells CASSEVAGFYEQYF. The CDR3 nucleotides are TGTGCCAGCAGTGAAGTGGCAGGGTTCTACGAGCAGTACTTC.

V gene TRBV11-2 combines with J gene TRBJ2-7; possibly TRBD2 for D (6 bases). This CDR3 contains 16 residues. Trimming took 3 bases from V and 1 from J, leaving 16 bases between them. CDR1 and CDR2 (germline): SGHAT, FQNNGV. CDR3: CASSFLYPGLSYEQYF. CDR3 nucleotides: TGTGCCAGCAGCTTCCTCTACCCGGGACTTTCCTACGAGCAGTACTTC.

The V gene is TRBV11-2, the J gene TRBJ1-1; D uncertain. Trimming removed 7 bases at V and 0 bases at J, with 15 bases between. The CDR3 spans 15 residues. The germline V gene has CDR1 SGHAT and CDR2 FQNNGV. In nucleotides, the CDR3 is TGTGCCAGCACTGTGGGCCCCTTGATGAACACTGAAGCTTTCTTT. Translated: CASTVGPLMNTEAFF.